This T cell receptor (beta chain) comes out of a study of PD-L1 blockade in urothelial cancer. Overall study: Prior regimens of chemotherapy numbered 0 to 3 per patient. Median T cell yield per blood sample was more than 120,000 cells.

The method was immunoSEQ multiplex PCR; TCRdb's version includes in-frame clones alone and lacks a portion of them. The sample has 85,000 to 100,000 clones, more than 75% seen once. Time point of the sample: pretreatment peripheral blood. The CDR3 sequence is 13 residues long. V lost 6 bases, J lost 0 bases, and 8 bases lay in between. The V gene's germline CDR1 is SNHLY and CDR2 FYNNEI. This rearrangement joins TRBV2 to TRBJ1-2, with TRBD1 as a possible D gene (5 bases). The sequenced sample was PBMCs, obtained around atezolizumab (anti-PD-L1) treatment. The receptor was isolated from a man aged 55 to 69 with urothelial cancer. The CDR3: CASRGGANYGYTF. CDR3 bases: TGTGCCAGCAGGGGGGGAGCTAACTATGGCTACACCTTC.